Below, 8 T cell receptor beta chains from the same sample are listed, as sequenced in a study of blood T cell repertoires in COVID-19. TCRdb's table, derived via immunoSEQ multiplex PCR, lists solely in-frame clones and lacks some. The sample lists fewer than 700,000 clones, around 90% occurring once. The material sequenced was peripheral blood. The receptors here all came from a woman between 45 and 65 years old with COVID-19, enrolled during active disease.

The chain has TRBV6-5 and TRBJ1-5; D uncertain. The germline V gene has CDR1 MNHEY and CDR2 SVGAGI. The CDR3 loop spans 13 amino acids. The V and J ends lost 6 bases and 3 bases respectively, with 9 bases between them. The CDR3 loop is CASRHLFNQPQHF. CDR3 nucleotide sequence: TGTGCCAGCAGGCACTTATTCAATCAGCCCCAGCATTTT.

V usage is TRBV6-6 and J usage is TRBJ1-2; 7 bases align to TRBD1. V was pared by 7 bases and J by 0 bases, with 5 bases of the junction left unmatched. This CDR3 contains 14 residues. Looked up from germline, CDR1 is MNHNY and CDR2 is SVGAGI (reference sequence). The CDR3 sequence is CASNTGVANYGYTF. CDR3 DNA sequence: TGTGCCAGCAATACAGGGGTAGCTAACTATGGCTACACCTTC.

The chain has TRBV7-3 and TRBJ1-5; a possible D gene is TRBD1 (6 bases). This CDR3 contains 14 residues. Germline CDR1 reads SGHTA; CDR2 reads FQGTGA. Trimming removed 5 bases from V and 3 bases from J, with 11 bases in between. The CDR3 nucleotides read TGTGCCAGCAGCCCAACAGGGCCCAATCAGCCCCAGCATTTT. Its translation is CASSPTGPNQPQHF.

The V call is TRBV29-1, the J call TRBJ1-5; 8 positions match TRBD1. The V segment lost 4 bases and the J segment 7 bases; nucleotides outside the gene matches: 9. Looked up from germline, CDR1 is SQVTM and CDR2 is ANQGSEA. This CDR3 has 14 residues. The CDR3 reads CSVVFQGAGQPQHF. In DNA, the CDR3 is TGCAGCGTTGTTTTTCAGGGGGCTGGACAGCCCCAGCATTTT.

The chain is built from TRBV2 and TRBJ1-5, with D uncertain. Trimming left V 8 bases short and J 7 bases short, with 15 bases between. This CDR3 is built from 13 residues. Germline CDR1 is SNHLY and CDR2 is FYNNEI. For the CDR3, the DNA is TGTGCCAGCGTTCCCCTGGGAGGACAGCCCCAGCATTTT. Residues: CASVPLGGQPQHF.

The chain carries TRBV28 and TRBJ1-1; TRBD1 matches at 9 bases. The CDR3 is 17 amino acids. Germline lookup yields CDR1 MDHEN and CDR2 SYDVKM. Losses at the gene ends were 3 bases for V and 1 base for J; bases not matched to a gene: 9. The CDR3 protein is CASSLANHRGPNTEAFF. In DNA, the CDR3 is TGTGCCAGCAGTTTGGCCAACCACAGGGGGCCGAACACTGAAGCTTTCTTT. Full variable domain (remainder filled in from reference TRBV28 and TRBJ1-1): DVKVTQSSRYLVKRTGEKVFLECVQDMDHENMFWYRQDPGLGLRLIYFSYDVKMKEKGDIPEGYSVSREKKERFSLILESASTNQTSMYLCASSLANHRGPNTEAFFGQGTRLTVV.

This sequence joins TRBV9 and TRBJ1-5, with TRBD1 matching 9 bases. The germline V gene encodes CDR1 SGDLS and CDR2 YYNGEE. V gave up 3 bases and J gave up 4 bases; unmatched junction bases: 2. CDR3 length equals 14 residues. CDR3 sequence reads: CASSAGTGNQPQHF. DNA of the CDR3: TGTGCCAGCAGCGCTGGGACAGGGAATCAGCCCCAGCATTTT.

The V gene is TRBV5-1, the J gene TRBJ1-5; D remains unclear. Germline V gene data show CDR1 as SGHRS and CDR2 as YFSETQ. The CDR3 totals 15 residues. Between the trimmed V and J ends, which lost 0 bases and 1 base, there was a span of 8 bases. The DNA of the CDR3 is TGCGCCAGCAGCTTGGGAGGGTTGAGCAATCAGCCCCAGCATTTT. This sequence encodes CASSLGGLSNQPQHF.